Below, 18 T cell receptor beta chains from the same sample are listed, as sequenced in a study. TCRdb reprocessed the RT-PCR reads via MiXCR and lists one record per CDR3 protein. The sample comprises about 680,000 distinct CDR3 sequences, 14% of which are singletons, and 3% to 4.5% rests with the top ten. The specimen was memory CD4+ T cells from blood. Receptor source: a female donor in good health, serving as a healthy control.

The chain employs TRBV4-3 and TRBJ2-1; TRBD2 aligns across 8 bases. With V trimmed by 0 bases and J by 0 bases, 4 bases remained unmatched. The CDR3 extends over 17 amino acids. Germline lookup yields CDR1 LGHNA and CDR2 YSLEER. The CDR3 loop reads CASSQDPSGSSYNEQFF. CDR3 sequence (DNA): TGCGCCAGCAGCCAAGATCCCAGCGGGAGCTCCTACAATGAGCAGTTCTTC.

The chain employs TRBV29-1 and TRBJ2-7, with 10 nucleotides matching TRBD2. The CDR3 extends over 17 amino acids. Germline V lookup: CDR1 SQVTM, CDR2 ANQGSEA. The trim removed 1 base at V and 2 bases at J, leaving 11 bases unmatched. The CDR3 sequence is CSVEGGQAGGGAYEQYF. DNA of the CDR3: TGCAGCGTTGAAGGAGGGCAAGCGGGAGGGGGGGCCTACGAGCAGTACTTC.

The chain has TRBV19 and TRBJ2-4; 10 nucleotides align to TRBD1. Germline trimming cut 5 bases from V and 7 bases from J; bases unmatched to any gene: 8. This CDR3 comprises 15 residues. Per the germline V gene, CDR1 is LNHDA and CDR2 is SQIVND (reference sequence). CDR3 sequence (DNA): TGTGCCAGTAGTTCACCGGGACAGGGGTTCAACATTCAGTACTTC. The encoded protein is CASSSPGQGFNIQYF.

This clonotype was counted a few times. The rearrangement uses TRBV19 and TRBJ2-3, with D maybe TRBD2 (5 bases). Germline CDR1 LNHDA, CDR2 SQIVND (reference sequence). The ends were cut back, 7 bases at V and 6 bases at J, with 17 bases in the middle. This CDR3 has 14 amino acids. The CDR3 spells CASKVGPEADTQYF. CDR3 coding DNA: TGTGCCAGTAAAGTCGGCCCGGAGGCGGATACGCAGTATTTT.

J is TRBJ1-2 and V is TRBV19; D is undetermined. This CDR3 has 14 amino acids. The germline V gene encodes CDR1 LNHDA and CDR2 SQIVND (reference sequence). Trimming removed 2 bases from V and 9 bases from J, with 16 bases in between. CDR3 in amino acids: CASSILGREWSYTF. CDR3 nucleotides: TGTGCCAGTAGTATACTCGGCAGAGAATGGAGCTACACCTTC.

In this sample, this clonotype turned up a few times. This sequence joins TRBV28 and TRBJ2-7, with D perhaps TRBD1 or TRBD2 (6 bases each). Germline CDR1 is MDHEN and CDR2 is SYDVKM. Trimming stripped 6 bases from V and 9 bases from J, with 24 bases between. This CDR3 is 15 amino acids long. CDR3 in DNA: TGTGCCAGCAGAATCGGAGGGGGGACCTACGAGCGGCAGTACTTC. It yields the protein CASRIGGGTYERQYF.

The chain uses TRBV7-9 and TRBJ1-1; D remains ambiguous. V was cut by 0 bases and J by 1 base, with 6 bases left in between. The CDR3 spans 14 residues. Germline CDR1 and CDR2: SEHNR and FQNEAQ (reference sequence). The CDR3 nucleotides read TGTGCCAGCAGCTTAGCGGCGGGGAACACTGAAGCTTTCTTT. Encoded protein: CASSLAAGNTEAFF. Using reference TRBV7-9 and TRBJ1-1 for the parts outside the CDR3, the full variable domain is DTGVSQNPRHKITKRGQNVTFRCDPISEHNRLYWYRQTLGQGPEFLTYFQNEAQLEKSRLLSDRFSAERPKGSFSTLEIQRTEQGDSAMYLCASSLAAGNTEAFFGQGTRLTVV.

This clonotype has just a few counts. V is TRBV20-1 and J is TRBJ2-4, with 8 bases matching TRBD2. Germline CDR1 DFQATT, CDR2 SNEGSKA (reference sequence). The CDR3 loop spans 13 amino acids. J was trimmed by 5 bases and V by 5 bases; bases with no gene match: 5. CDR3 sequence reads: CSARGGAENIQYF. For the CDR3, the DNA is TGCAGTGCTCGGGGGGGGGCCGAAAACATTCAGTACTTC.

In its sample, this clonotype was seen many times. The CDR3 DNA reads as TGCAGTGCGGTGCGAGCGGGAGTATCCTACAATGAGCAGTTCTTC. Protein product: CSAVRAGVSYNEQFF. The rearrangement joins TRBV20-1 to TRBJ2-1; 8 bases align to TRBD2. Unmatched junction bases numbered 8, after V lost 6 bases and J lost 1 base. CDR3 length: 15 amino acids. Germline lookup yields CDR1 DFQATT and CDR2 SNEGSKA (reference sequence).

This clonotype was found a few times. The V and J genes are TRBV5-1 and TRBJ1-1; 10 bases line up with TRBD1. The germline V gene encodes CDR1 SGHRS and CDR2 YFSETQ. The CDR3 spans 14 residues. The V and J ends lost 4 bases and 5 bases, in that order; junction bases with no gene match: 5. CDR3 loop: CASSGGDRGTEAFF. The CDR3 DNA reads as TGCGCCAGCAGCGGGGGGGACAGGGGAACTGAAGCTTTCTTT.

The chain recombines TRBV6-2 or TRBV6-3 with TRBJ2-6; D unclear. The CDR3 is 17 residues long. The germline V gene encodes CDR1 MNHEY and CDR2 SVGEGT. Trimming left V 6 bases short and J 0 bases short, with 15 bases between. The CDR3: CASRQPDGFSGANVLTF. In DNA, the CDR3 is TGTGCCAGCAGACAACCGGACGGGTTCTCTGGGGCCAACGTCCTGACTTTC.

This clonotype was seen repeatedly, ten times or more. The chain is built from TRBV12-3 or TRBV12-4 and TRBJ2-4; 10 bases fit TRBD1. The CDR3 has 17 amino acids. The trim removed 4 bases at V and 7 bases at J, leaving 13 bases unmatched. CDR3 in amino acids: CASSSNQGQGFGNIQYF. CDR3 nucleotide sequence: TGTGCCAGCAGTTCGAATCAGGGACAGGGGTTCGGGAACATTCAGTACTTC.

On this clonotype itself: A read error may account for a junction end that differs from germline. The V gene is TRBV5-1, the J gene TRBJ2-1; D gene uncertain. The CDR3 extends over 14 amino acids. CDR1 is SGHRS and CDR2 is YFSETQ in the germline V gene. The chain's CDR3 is CASSSSGVYNEQFF. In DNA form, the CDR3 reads TGCGCCAGCAGCTCCTCGGGTGTCTACAATGAGCAGTTCTTT.

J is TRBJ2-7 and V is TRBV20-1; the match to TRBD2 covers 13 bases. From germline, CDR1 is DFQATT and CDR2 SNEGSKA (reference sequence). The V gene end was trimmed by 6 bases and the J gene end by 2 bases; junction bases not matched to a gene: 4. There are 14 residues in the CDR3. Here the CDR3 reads CSATGTSGTYEQYF. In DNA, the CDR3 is TGCAGTGCAACCGGGACTAGCGGGACCTACGAGCAGTACTTC.

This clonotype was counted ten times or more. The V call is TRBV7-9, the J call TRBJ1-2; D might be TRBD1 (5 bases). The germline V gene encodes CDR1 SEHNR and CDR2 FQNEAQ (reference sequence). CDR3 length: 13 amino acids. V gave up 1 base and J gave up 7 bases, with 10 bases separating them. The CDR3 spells CASSLGQGSGYTF. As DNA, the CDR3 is TGTGCCAGCAGCTTAGGGCAGGGTTCTGGCTACACCTTC. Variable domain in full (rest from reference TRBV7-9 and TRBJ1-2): DTGVSQNPRHKITKRGQNVTFRCDPISEHNRLYWYRQTLGQGPEFLTYFQNEAQLEKSRLLSDRFSAERPKGSFSTLEIQRTEQGDSAMYLCASSLGQGSGYTFGSGTRLTVV.

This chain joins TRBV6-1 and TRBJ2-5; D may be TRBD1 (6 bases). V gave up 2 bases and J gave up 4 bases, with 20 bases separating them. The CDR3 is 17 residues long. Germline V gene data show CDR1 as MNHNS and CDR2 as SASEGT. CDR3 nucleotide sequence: TGTGCCAGCAGTGAACAATTGGGGGCTATCCGGGGAGAGACCCAGTACTTC. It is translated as CASSEQLGAIRGETQYF.

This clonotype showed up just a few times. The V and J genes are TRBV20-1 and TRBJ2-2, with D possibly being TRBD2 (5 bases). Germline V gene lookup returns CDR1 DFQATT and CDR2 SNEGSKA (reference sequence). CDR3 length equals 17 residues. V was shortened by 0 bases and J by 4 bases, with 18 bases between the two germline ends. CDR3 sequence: CSARDSVGSERTGELFF. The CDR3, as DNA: TGCAGTGCTAGAGATAGCGTGGGTAGCGAACGCACCGGGGAGCTGTTTTTT.

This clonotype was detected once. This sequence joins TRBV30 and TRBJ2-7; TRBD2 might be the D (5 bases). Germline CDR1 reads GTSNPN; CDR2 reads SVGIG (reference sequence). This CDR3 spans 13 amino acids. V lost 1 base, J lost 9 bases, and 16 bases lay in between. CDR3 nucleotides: TGTGCCTGGAGTGAAACGGGCCCACTAGGGCAGTACTTC. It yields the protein CAWSETGPLGQYF.